This T cell receptor (beta chain) was observed in a study of shared clonotypes between healthy human individuals. Comments on this clone: What it binds is unknown.

This CDR3 spans 16 amino acids. With V trimmed by 0 bases and J by 5 bases, 7 bases remained unmatched. Germline CDR1 and CDR2: MNHEY and SVGAGI. Study outcomes and limitations: Generally, naive subsets came out with larger estimated richness than memory subsets.

Assay: immunoSEQ multiplex PCR; the TCRdb copy retains only in-frame clones and omits some. The table lists approximately 500,000 clones, about 96% of them singletons. The chain is built from TRBV6-5 and TRBJ2-5; 9 bases are a match to TRBD2. Material: naive CD4+ T cells sorted from blood. As to subset: CD45RA+ positively selected. The receptor comes from a woman in her 30s in good health. This CDR3 is CASSYSASGMGETQYF. The CDR3 DNA is TGTGCCAGCAGTTACTCGGCTAGCGGGATGGGGGAGACCCAGTACTTC.